A selection of T cell receptor beta chains follows, all from one sample in a study of OX40 agonist ivuxolimab in advanced cancers. Sequencing used immunoSEQ multiplex PCR; TCRdb keeps in-frame clones, though not all of them. Here the sample spans over 30,000 clones, 80% to 85% being singletons. This sample comprised CD4+ or CD8+ T cells sorted from blood, obtained in a trial of the OX40 agonist ivuxolimab. Source of these receptors: an adult with an advanced solid tumor such as melanoma, head and neck, liver or kidney cancer. Both conserved end residues are part of each CDR3. D genes are given only for firm matches. Only part of the rows carry a size: once, few, many, or a class if the clone is expanded.

V,J,D,size,DNA,CDR3
TRBV4-3,TRBJ2-6,NA,NA,TGCGCCAGCAGCCCACTCGGAGGGGGCGGTCGTGGGGCCAACGTCCTGACTTTC,CASSPLGGGGRGANVLTF
TRBV5-1,TRBJ2-2,NA,NA,TGCGCCAGCAGGGACGGCACCGGGGAGCTGTTTTTT,CASRDGTGELFF
TRBV6-6,TRBJ1-6,NA,NA,TGTGCCAGCAGCCGACAACCGGGACCGCTCGGGTCACCCCTCCACTTT,CASSRQPGPLGSPLHF
TRBV7-9,TRBJ1-5,NA,NA,TGTGCCAGCAGCCCGGGGGGGCCCGATCAGCCCCAGCATTTT,CASSPGGPDQPQHF
TRBV6-5,TRBJ1-1,NA,NA,TGTGCCAGCAGTTACCCCGGGGGGCCAGCTTTCTTT,CASSYPGGPAFF
TRBV4-1,TRBJ2-3,NA,NA,TGCGCCAGCAGCCAAGATTTCCCCGCGGATACGCAGTATTTT,CASSQDFPADTQYF
TRBV30,TRBJ2-5,TRBD2,NA,TGTGCCTTGATGACTAGCGGCCAAGAGACCCAGTACTTC,CALMTSGQETQYF
TRBV5-4,TRBJ1-2,NA,NA,TGTGCCAGCAGCGATCAGGGGAATGGCTACACCTTC,CASSDQGNGYTF
TRBV6-5,TRBJ1-1,NA,NA,TGTGCCAGCAGTTACGGGTTTGGGGGCACTGAAGCTTTCTTT,CASSYGFGGTEAFF
TRBV7-9,TRBJ1-2,NA,few,TGTGCCAGCAGCTTAGAGGGCTATGGCTACACCTTC,CASSLEGYGYTF
TRBV5-4,TRBJ2-7,NA,NA,TGTGCCAGCAGCCCCCGCCAGGGCTCCTACGAGCAGTACTTC,CASSPRQGSYEQYF
TRBV30,TRBJ2-7,NA,NA,TGTGCCTGGAATATCGGGAGTCCCTCGAGTGAGCAGTACTTC,CAWNIGSPSSEQYF
TRBV6-1,TRBJ1-3,TRBD1,once,TGTGCCAGCAGTGCAGGGGGCGGAAACACCATATATTTT,CASSAGGGNTIYF
TRBV6-5,TRBJ2-1,NA,NA,TGTGCCAGCAGTTATCGGTCTGAGCAGTTCTTC,CASSYRSEQFF
TRBV4-3,TRBJ1-2,NA,NA,TGCGCCAGCAGCCAAGAAGGAACCCGATACAACTATGGCTACACCTTC,CASSQEGTRYNYGYTF
TRBV5-1,TRBJ2-7,NA,NA,TGCGCCAGCAGCTTGGATTCAGGGAATCCCCACGAGCAGTACTTC,CASSLDSGNPHEQYF
TRBV7-2,TRBJ1-2,NA,NA,TGTGCCAGCAGCTCCTTCCCCAGTTCGGGCTATGGCTACACCTTC,CASSSFPSSGYGYTF
TRBV4-2,TRBJ2-1,TRBD1,NA,TGTGCCAGCAGCTTAGGACAGGGGTATGAGCAGTTCTTC,CASSLGQGYEQFF
TRBV20-1,TRBJ2-5,NA,NA,TGCAGTGCTAGTGGCCAAGAGACCCAGTACTTC,CSASGQETQYF
TRBV4-1,TRBJ2-3,TRBD1,NA,TGCGCCAGCAGCCAAACGGCACTAGAGGGGGCCACAGATACGCAGTATTTT,CASSQTALEGATDTQYF
TRBV6-5,TRBJ2-7,TRBD1,NA,TGTGCCAGCACCGGGACAGGGATTGGGGAGCAGTACTTC,CASTGTGIGEQYF
TRBV2,TRBJ2-2,NA,NA,TGTGCCAGCAGTGGTCAGGGGACCGGGGAGCTGTTTTTT,CASSGQGTGELFF
TRBV9,TRBJ2-1,NA,NA,TGTGCCAGCAGCACCCACGGGGGCCCCAGGTTCTTC,CASSTHGGPRFF
TRBV6-4,TRBJ1-2,NA,NA,TGTGCCAGCAGTGACTCGAAGCGGGTCGCGGCAGGGCCTCATGGCTACACCTTC,CASSDSKRVAAGPHGYTF
TRBV18,TRBJ2-7,NA,NA,TGTGCCAGCTCACCCCTCCCCGGGGGTTTTTCCTACGAGCAGTACTTC,CASSPLPGGFSYEQYF
TRBV28,TRBJ1-5,NA,NA,TGTGCCAGTACTGAGGGGATGCAGCCCCAGCATTTT,CASTEGMQPQHF
TRBV30,TRBJ1-5,NA,NA,TGTGCCTGGGGGGCCGGGGGGGAGCCCCAGCATTTT,CAWGAGGEPQHF
TRBV11-2,TRBJ2-5,TRBD1,NA,TGTGCCAGCAGTATGTACCCAGGGGGAATCCAAGAGACCCAGTACTTC,CASSMYPGGIQETQYF
TRBV4-3,TRBJ1-1,NA,NA,TGCGCCAGCAGCCAAGTTCTGAACACTGAAGCTTTCTTT,CASSQVLNTEAFF
TRBV2,TRBJ1-1,NA,NA,TGTGCCAGCACCGAAGATGGGGGGTGGACTGAAGCTTTCTTT,CASTEDGGWTEAFF
TRBV11-2,TRBJ2-5,NA,NA,TGTGCCAGCAGTCTCGCTGGGTACCAAGAGACCCAGTACTTC,CASSLAGYQETQYF
TRBV30,TRBJ2-2,TRBD1,NA,TGTGCCTGGAGAAGCAGGGGGTCTAACACCGGGGAGCTGTTTTTT,CAWRSRGSNTGELFF
TRBV28,TRBJ1-1,NA,NA,TGTGCCAGCAGTCTCCGACAGAGTGAAGCTTTCTTT,CASSLRQSEAFF
TRBV9,TRBJ2-3,TRBD2,NA,TGTGCCAGCAGCGGGACTAGCGGGGGCACAGATACGCAGTATTTT,CASSGTSGGTDTQYF
TRBV4-2,TRBJ1-1,TRBD1,few,TGTGCCAGCAGCCAAGTGGCAGGGGGCCCGAACACTGAAGCTTTCTTT,CASSQVAGGPNTEAFF
TRBV15,TRBJ1-1,NA,NA,TGTGCCACCAGCAGAGATCTAGTGTCAGAAGCTTTCTTT,CATSRDLVSEAFF
TRBV19,TRBJ2-2,TRBD2,NA,TGTGCCAGTAGTATCACGGGAGGGTCGGCCGGCGGGGAGCTGTTTTTT,CASSITGGSAGGELFF
TRBV7-8,TRBJ1-5,NA,NA,TGTGCCAGCAGCTTAGCGGGCAGGGGAGGCAATCAGCCCCAGCATTTT,CASSLAGRGGNQPQHF
TRBV6-1,TRBJ2-7,TRBD1,NA,TGTGCCAGCAGTGACAATTCCGGGACAGGGGCCTACGAGCAGTACTTC,CASSDNSGTGAYEQYF
TRBV30,TRBJ2-5,NA,NA,TGTGCCTGGAGTGTACCCCCCGGAGAGACCCAGTACTTC,CAWSVPPGETQYF
TRBV28,TRBJ1-1,TRBD1,NA,TGTGCCAGTAAACCCGGGACAGGGTACACTGAAGCTTTCTTT,CASKPGTGYTEAFF
TRBV5-6,TRBJ2-3,NA,NA,TGTGCCAGCAGCTTCAGACAGACCGTAAATACGCAGTATTTT,CASSFRQTVNTQYF
TRBV30,TRBJ1-4,NA,NA,TGTGCCTGGAGTGTAGAGGACCGGGGAAAACTGTTTTTT,CAWSVEDRGKLFF
TRBV6-5,TRBJ2-5,TRBD2,NA,TGTGCCAGCAGCTTCTCCAGCGGGGGAGGGGAGACCCAGTACTTC,CASSFSSGGGETQYF
TRBV18,TRBJ2-7,NA,NA,TGTGCCAGCTCACCACTTCCGGGGCTTTACGAGCAGTACTTC,CASSPLPGLYEQYF
TRBV11-2,TRBJ2-5,TRBD2,NA,TGTGCCAGCAGCTTCCTGACTAGCGGGGGCCAAGAGACCCAGTACTTC,CASSFLTSGGQETQYF
TRBV7-2,TRBJ2-1,TRBD2,NA,TGTGCCAGCAGCCCGACTAGCGGGACCCACAATGAGCAGTTCTTC,CASSPTSGTHNEQFF
TRBV9,TRBJ1-2,NA,NA,TGTGCCAGCAGCGCCGGACGGGCGAACTATGGCTACACCTTC,CASSAGRANYGYTF
TRBV29-1,TRBJ1-2,NA,NA,TGCAGCGTGGGAGACAACCCCACCGCCTATGGCTACACCTTC,CSVGDNPTAYGYTF
TRBV28,TRBJ2-3,TRBD2,NA,TGTGCCAGCAAGACAGCGGGGGGAACAGATACGCAGTATTTT,CASKTAGGTDTQYF
TRBV5-4,TRBJ1-3,NA,NA,TGTGCCAGCAGCCCTGATCCCAGCGCCTCTGGAAACACCATATATTTT,CASSPDPSASGNTIYF
TRBV19,TRBJ1-4,NA,NA,TGTGCCAGTAGGACGGAGGGAAATAATGAAAAACTGTTTTTT,CASRTEGNNEKLFF
TRBV18,TRBJ2-7,TRBD1,NA,TGTGCCAGCTCACCACAGGGGGCTATCTACGAGCAGTACTTC,CASSPQGAIYEQYF
TRBV5-5,TRBJ1-2,NA,NA,TGTGCCAGCAGCTTGGCTGAATATGGCTACACCTTC,CASSLAEYGYTF
TRBV19,TRBJ1-5,TRBD1,few,TGTGCCAGTAGTATACCCGGGACAGGGGACCATCAGCCCCAGCATTTT,CASSIPGTGDHQPQHF
TRBV7-9,TRBJ1-2,NA,NA,TGTGCCAGCAGCCGCCAGACACAAAACTATGGCTACACCTTC,CASSRQTQNYGYTF
TRBV4-2,TRBJ1-2,TRBD1,NA,TGTGCCAGCAGCCAAGCGGCCCGGGACAGCAGTATCTATGGCTACACCTTC,CASSQAARDSSIYGYTF
TRBV18,TRBJ2-3,TRBD2,NA,TGTGCCAGCTCACCCCTAGCGGGAGGTGGAGATACGCAGTATTTT,CASSPLAGGGDTQYF